The 29 T cell receptor beta chains in this list originate from one sample, sequenced in a study of PD-1 blockade in classical Hodgkin lymphoma. Autologous stem cell transplantation was followed by relapse in every patient, and brentuximab vedotin exposure varied. Purification of CD4+ T cells from thawed PBMCs was performed via magnetic negative selection. Clones were read by immunoSEQ multiplex PCR, and TCRdb kept only the in-frame ones, dropping some. The sample yields under 4,500 clones, around 87% seen once. Sequences were derived from CD4+ T cells from blood, sampled at baseline. These receptors were obtained from a human donor with classical Hodgkin lymphoma.

V usage is TRBV19 and J usage is TRBJ1-1, with 8 nucleotides matching TRBD1. CDR1 and CDR2 (germline): LNHDA, SQIVND (reference sequence). The CDR3 extends over 15 amino acids. The V and J ends lost 7 bases and 1 base, in that order; junction bases with no gene match: 8. The CDR3 is CASTRPGTGNTEAFF. The CDR3 DNA follows: TGTGCCAGTACCCGCCCCGGGACAGGGAACACTGAAGCTTTCTTT.

The chain employs TRBV6-1 and TRBJ2-7; perhaps TRBD1 as D (5 bases). Per germline, CDR1 MNHNS and CDR2 SASEGT. Trimming removed 1 base at V and 3 bases at J, with 10 bases between. The CDR3 loop spans 14 amino acids. The CDR3 reads CASSEVLTDYEQYF. The CDR3 nucleotides are TGTGCCAGCAGTGAAGTCTTGACAGACTACGAGCAGTACTTC.

This clone was picked up a small number of times. The chain recombines TRBV11-1 with TRBJ1-3; D is uncertain. V lost 5 bases and J 4 bases, leaving 9 bases between the germline ends. The CDR3 has 13 residues. Germline-derived CDR1 and CDR2 are SGHAT and FQDESV (reference sequence). CDR3 nucleotides: TGTGCCAGCAGCGACGGCGTAGGAAACACCATATATTTT. The encoded protein is CASSDGVGNTIYF.

V is TRBV9 and J is TRBJ1-1; 7 bases line up with TRBD1. V shed 0 bases, J shed 0 bases, and the junction held 5 bases outside the gene matches. Germline V gene sequence: CDR1 SGDLS, CDR2 YYNGEE. The CDR3 consists of 16 residues. CDR3 nucleotides: TGTGCCAGCAGCGTAGCTACGACAGGGCTGAACACTGAAGCTTTCTTT. This codes for CASSVATTGLNTEAFF.

This clone has a single count. The chain joins TRBV11-2 to TRBJ2-1; D unclear. V was cut by 7 bases and J by 6 bases, with 16 bases left in between. CDR1 and CDR2 (germline): SGHAT, FQNNGV. The CDR3 covers 14 residues. The CDR3 bases are TGTGCCAGCACCCCGAGCCGGGCTTCCAATGAGCAGTTCTTC. Its translation is CASTPSRASNEQFF.

The CDR3 is CASSSGPMNTEAFF. The CDR3 coding sequence is TGTGCCAGCAGTTCCGGGCCTATGAACACTGAAGCTTTCTTT. This chain links TRBV6-1 with TRBJ1-1; D gene unclear. This CDR3 contains 14 residues. Between the trimmed V and J ends, which lost 5 bases and 0 bases, there was a span of 10 bases. CDR1 is MNHNS, CDR2 SASEGT, per germline.

The chain carries TRBV6-5 and TRBJ1-1, with D perhaps matching TRBD1 (5 bases). The V gene's germline CDR1 is MNHEY and CDR2 SVGAGI. The CDR3 contains 15 residues. The ends were cut back, 7 bases at V and 3 bases at J, with 18 bases in the middle. In nucleotides, the CDR3 is TGTGCCAGCAACCAAGGGGCCGCCCGGCACACTGAAGCTTTCTTT. Encoded protein: CASNQGAARHTEAFF.

The chain joins TRBV19 to TRBJ2-3; 9 bases agree with TRBD2. V dropped 5 bases and J dropped 5; count of bases not matched to a gene: 5. This CDR3 comprises 14 residues. The V gene's germline CDR1 is LNHDA and CDR2 SQIVND (reference sequence). The CDR3 protein is CASSLAGAIDTQYF. In nucleotides, the CDR3 is TGTGCCAGTAGTTTAGCGGGAGCGATAGATACGCAGTATTTT.

V usage is TRBV7-3 and J usage is TRBJ1-1; possibly TRBD1 for D (5 bases). The CDR3 runs to 15 residues. Trimming took off 5 bases at V and 0 bases at J, with 13 bases between the two ends. Germline loops: CDR1 SGHTA, CDR2 FQGTGA. This CDR3 reads CASSPRVGVNTEAFF. The DNA of the CDR3 is TGTGCCAGCAGCCCCCGGGTGGGGGTGAACACTGAAGCTTTCTTT.

The chain couples TRBV29-1 to TRBJ1-2; no firm D call. Looked up from germline, CDR1 is SQVTM and CDR2 is ANQGSEA. The V end lost 7 bases, the J end lost 2 bases, and 29 bases lay between the germline ends. CDR3 size: 18 residues. The CDR3 DNA reads as TGCAGCGCCGATGGGAGCGAATTTGGGTCGGGGTTGAACTATGGCTACACCTTC. It specifies CSADGSEFGSGLNYGYTF.

This chain uses TRBV6-4 with TRBJ2-2, with D unclear. V lost 2 bases to trimming and J lost 3 bases, with 4 bases between them. The CDR3 sequence is 13 residues long. Germline V gene data show CDR1 as MRHNA and CDR2 as SNTAGT. The CDR3 loop is CASSDGDTGELFF. The CDR3 nucleotides are TGTGCCAGCAGTGACGGAGACACCGGGGAGCTGTTTTTT.

This clone showed up just a few times. This sequence joins TRBV9 and TRBJ2-1, with TRBD2 matching over 11 bases. The CDR3 sequence is 21 residues long. The junction had 25 bases not matched to a gene; V was cut back by 7 bases and J by 4 bases. Germline CDR1 reads SGDLS; CDR2 reads YYNGEE. In DNA form, the CDR3 reads TGTGCCAGCTCGAGGGGCCATAAGACTAGCGGGGCTAAAGTTGGGTACAATGAGCAGTTCTTC. Translated: CASSRGHKTSGAKVGYNEQFF.

V gene TRBV6-6 combines with J gene TRBJ1-5, with D hard to call. CDR1 and CDR2 from the germline V gene are MNHNY and SVGAGI (reference sequence). Trimming took off 3 bases at V and 3 bases at J, with 9 bases between the two ends. The CDR3 length is 14 residues. CDR3 loop: CASSYIENNQPQHF. CDR3 sequence (DNA): TGTGCCAGCAGTTATATTGAGAACAATCAGCCCCAGCATTTT.

This rearrangement joins TRBV30 to TRBJ2-2, with D possibly TRBD2 on 7 matching bases. Looked up from germline, CDR1 is GTSNPN and CDR2 is SVGIG (reference sequence). The CDR3 length is 16 residues. Trimming took off 0 bases at V and 5 bases at J, with 16 bases between the two ends. Here the CDR3 reads CAWSVPGGAGTGELFF. CDR3 coding DNA: TGTGCCTGGAGTGTACCGGGGGGCGCGGGAACCGGGGAGCTGTTTTTT.

The chain employs TRBV27 and TRBJ2-5; D ambiguous. The J call may be in error: the DNA end matches TRBJ2-7 better. The CDR3 consists of 15 residues. Germline-derived CDR1 and CDR2 are MNHEY and SMNVEV (reference sequence). The CDR3 DNA reads as TGTGCCAGCAGTCCATCCTCACAAAGCTCCTACGAGCAGTACTTC. It encodes CASSPSSQSSYEQYF.

This sequence joins TRBV9 and TRBJ1-6; weak D call: TRBD1 (5 bases). The CDR3 sequence is 17 residues long. Germline assignment: CDR1 SGDLS and CDR2 YYNGEE. Between the trimmed V and J ends, which lost 3 bases and 0 bases, there was a span of 13 bases. CDR3 residues: CASSDRDGSSYNSPLHF. The CDR3 bases are TGTGCCAGCAGCGACCGGGACGGGAGCTCCTATAATTCACCCCTCCACTTT.

The V gene is TRBV4-2, the J gene TRBJ1-5; D perhaps matches TRBD1 (6 bases). The V end lost 0 bases, the J end lost 7 bases, and 16 bases lay between the germline ends. This CDR3 has 16 residues. Germline CDR1 LGHNA, CDR2 YNFKEQ. The CDR3 DNA reads TGTGCCAGCAGCCAAGAAGGGGACACAAGGGCCCAGCCCCAGCATTTT. Translated: CASSQEGDTRAQPQHF.

The chain is built from TRBV7-8 and TRBJ1-1; D may be TRBD1 (5 bases). The CDR3 loop spans 14 amino acids. Trimming removed 4 bases from V and 4 bases from J, with 13 bases in between. Germline CDR1 reads SGHVS; CDR2 reads FQNEAQ. CDR3 in DNA: TGTGCCAGCAGCTCTACCCCCGACAGCACTGAAGCTTTCTTT. Amino acid sequence: CASSSTPDSTEAFF. The variable domain in full, completed from reference TRBV7-8 and TRBJ1-1, reads GAGVSQSPRYKVAKRGQDVALRCDPISGHVSLFWYQQALGQGPEFLTYFQNEAQLDKSGLPSDRFFAERPEGSVSTLKIQRTQQEDSAVYLCASSSTPDSTEAFFGQGTRLTVV.

The chain is built from TRBV20-1 and TRBJ2-7, with unresolved D. Germline V lookup: CDR1 DFQATT, CDR2 SNEGSKA (reference sequence). CDR3 length: 10 amino acids. V dropped 6 bases and J dropped 6 bases, with 9 bases sitting between them. CDR3 sequence: CSAKSREQYF. CDR3 nucleotides: TGCAGTGCGAAGTCTCGCGAGCAGTACTTC.

The chain has TRBV5-1 and TRBJ1-2; 7 bases are shared with TRBD1. The V gene end was trimmed by 2 bases and the J gene end by 8 bases; junction bases not matched to a gene: 9. Germline V lookup: CDR1 SGHRS, CDR2 YFSETQ. CDR3 size: 14 residues. CDR3 in amino acids: CASSFGPGQRGYTF. In nucleotides, the CDR3 is TGCGCCAGCAGCTTTGGACCGGGACAGAGGGGCTACACCTTC.

The chain employs TRBV19 and TRBJ2-7; possibly TRBD1 for D (6 bases). The CDR3 totals 15 residues. V lost 5 bases, J lost 5 bases, and 19 bases lay in between. The germline CDR1 and CDR2 sequences are LNHDA and SQIVND (reference sequence). CDR3 sequence reads: CASSVLQGLWDEQYF. The CDR3 bases are TGTGCCAGTAGTGTCCTACAGGGTCTGTGGGACGAGCAGTACTTC.

The count of this clone is one. This sequence joins TRBV7-9 and TRBJ2-5, with no clear D. The CDR3 is made up of 15 amino acids. V shed 4 bases and J shed 4 bases, with 16 bases lying between them. Germline-derived CDR1 and CDR2 are SEHNR and FQNEAQ (reference sequence). In DNA form, the CDR3 reads TGTGCCAGCAGCTCGACGGAAGTCCCCCGAGAGACCCAGTACTTC. Translating gives CASSSTEVPRETQYF.

The chain carries TRBV10-2 and TRBJ2-2, with D possibly matching TRBD1 (5 bases). Trimming took 2 bases from V and 7 from J, leaving 11 bases between them. The CDR3 sequence is 14 residues long. Germline CDR1 WSHSY, CDR2 SAAADI. For the CDR3, the DNA is TGCGCCAGCAGTGAGACCCAGGGATACGGGGAGCTGTTTTTT. Translated, it gives CASSETQGYGELFF.

The DNA of the CDR3 is TGTGCCAGCTCACCTAGGGCAGGGCCGTCTGGGGCCAACGTCCTGACTTTC. Translation gives CASSPRAGPSGANVLTF. The rearrangement joins TRBV18 to TRBJ2-6, with D tentatively TRBD1 (5 bases). From germline, CDR1 is KGHSH and CDR2 LQKENI. Deletions cut 3 bases from V and 1 base from J, with 13 bases between. The CDR3 is 17 residues long.

J is TRBJ2-7 and V is TRBV13; no reliable D call. Germline V lookup: CDR1 PRHDT, CDR2 FYEKMQ (reference sequence). The ends were cut back, 5 bases at V and 6 bases at J, with 8 bases in the middle. This CDR3 contains 11 residues. The DNA of the CDR3 is TGTGCCAGCAGCCAAGGAATCGAGCAGTACTTC. It translates to CASSQGIEQYF.

The J gene is TRBJ1-2, the V gene TRBV5-5; weak D call: TRBD1 (5 bases). The germline V gene encodes CDR1 SGHKS and CDR2 YYEKEE (reference sequence). V dropped 6 bases and J dropped 0 bases, with 24 bases sitting between them. This CDR3 has 18 amino acids. CDR3 region: CASKLNAPGPPSNYGYTF. CDR3 bases: TGTGCCAGCAAACTTAATGCCCCAGGGCCCCCATCTAACTATGGCTACACCTTC.

This chain uses TRBV5-1 with TRBJ2-5; 11 bases line up with TRBD2. The CDR3 consists of 16 residues. V shed 3 bases, J shed 0 bases, and the junction held 4 bases outside the gene matches. Germline CDR1 is SGHRS and CDR2 is YFSETQ. The CDR3 sequence is CASSYLAGGYQETQYF. The CDR3 DNA reads as TGCGCCAGCAGCTACTTAGCGGGAGGGTACCAAGAGACCCAGTACTTC.

The rearrangement uses TRBV14 and TRBJ2-5, with 7 positions matching TRBD2. The germline gives CDR1 SGHDN, CDR2 FVKESK. The CDR3 is 15 residues long. Trimming at V came to 4 bases and at J to 5 bases, leaving 10 bases not matched to a gene. The CDR3, as DNA: TGTGCCAGCAGCCCATCTACTAGCGCAAGGGAGACCCAGTACTTC. It specifies CASSPSTSARETQYF.

This clone was counted only a few times. The chain recombines TRBV5-4 with TRBJ1-2; the match to TRBD1 covers 8 bases. The trim removed 3 bases at V and 2 bases at J, leaving 12 bases unmatched. Germline CDR1 is SGHNT and CDR2 is YYREEE (reference sequence). CDR3 size: 17 residues. Here the CDR3 reads CASSSGRDRSYNYGYTF. The CDR3 region has the DNA TGTGCCAGCAGCTCCGGCCGGGACAGGTCGTACAACTATGGCTACACCTTC.